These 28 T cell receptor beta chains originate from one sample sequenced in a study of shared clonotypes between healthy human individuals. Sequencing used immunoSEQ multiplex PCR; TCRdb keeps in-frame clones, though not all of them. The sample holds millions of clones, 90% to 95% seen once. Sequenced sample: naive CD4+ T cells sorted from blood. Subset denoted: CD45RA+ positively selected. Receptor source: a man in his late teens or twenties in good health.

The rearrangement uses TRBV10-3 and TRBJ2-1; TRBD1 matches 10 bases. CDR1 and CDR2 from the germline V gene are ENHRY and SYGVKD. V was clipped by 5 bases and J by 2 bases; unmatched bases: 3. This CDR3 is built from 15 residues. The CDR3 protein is CAISRQGAAYNEQFF. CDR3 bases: TGTGCCATCAGTAGACAGGGGGCGGCCTACAATGAGCAGTTCTTC.

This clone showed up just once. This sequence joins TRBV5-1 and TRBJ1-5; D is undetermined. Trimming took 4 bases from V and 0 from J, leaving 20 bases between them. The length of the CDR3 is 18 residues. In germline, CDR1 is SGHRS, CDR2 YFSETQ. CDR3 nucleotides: TGCGCCAGCAGCCGGCCTACGAACTTAGTGTATAGCAATCAGCCCCAGCATTTT. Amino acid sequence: CASSRPTNLVYSNQPQHF.

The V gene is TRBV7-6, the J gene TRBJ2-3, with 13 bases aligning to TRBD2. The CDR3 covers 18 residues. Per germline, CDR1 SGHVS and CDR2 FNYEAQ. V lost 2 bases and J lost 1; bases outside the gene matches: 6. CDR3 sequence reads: CASSLSLGLAGGTDTQYF. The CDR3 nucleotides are TGTGCCAGCAGCTTATCCCTTGGACTAGCGGGGGGCACAGATACGCAGTATTTT.

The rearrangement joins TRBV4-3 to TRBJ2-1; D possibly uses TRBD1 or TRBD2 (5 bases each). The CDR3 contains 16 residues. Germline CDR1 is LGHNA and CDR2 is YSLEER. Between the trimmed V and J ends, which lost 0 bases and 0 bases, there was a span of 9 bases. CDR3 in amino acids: CASSQDRDPSYNEQFF. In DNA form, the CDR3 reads TGCGCCAGCAGCCAAGATCGGGACCCCTCCTACAATGAGCAGTTCTTC.

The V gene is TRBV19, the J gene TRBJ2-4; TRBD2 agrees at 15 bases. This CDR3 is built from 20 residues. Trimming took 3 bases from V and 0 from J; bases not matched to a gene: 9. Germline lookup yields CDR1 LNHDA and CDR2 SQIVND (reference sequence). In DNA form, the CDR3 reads TGTGCCAGTAGTATGTTAGGACTAGCGGGAGGGCTTGTAGCCAAAAACATTCAGTACTTC. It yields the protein CASSMLGLAGGLVAKNIQYF.

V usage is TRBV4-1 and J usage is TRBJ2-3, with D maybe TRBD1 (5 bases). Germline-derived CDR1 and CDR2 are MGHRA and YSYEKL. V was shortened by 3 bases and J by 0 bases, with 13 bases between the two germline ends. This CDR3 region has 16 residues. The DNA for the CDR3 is TGCGCCAGCAGCCATCCCCAGGGCTTTAGCACAGATACGCAGTATTTT. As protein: CASSHPQGFSTDTQYF.

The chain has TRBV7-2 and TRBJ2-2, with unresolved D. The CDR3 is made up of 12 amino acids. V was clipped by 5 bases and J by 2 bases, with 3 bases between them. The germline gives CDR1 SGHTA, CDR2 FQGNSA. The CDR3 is CASSVNTGELFF. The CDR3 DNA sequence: TGTGCCAGCAGCGTTAACACCGGGGAGCTGTTTTTT.

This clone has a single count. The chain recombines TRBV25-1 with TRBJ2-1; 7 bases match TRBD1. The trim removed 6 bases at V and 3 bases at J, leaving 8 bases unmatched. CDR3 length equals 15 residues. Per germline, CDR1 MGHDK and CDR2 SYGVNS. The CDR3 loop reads CASSGDRVIYNEQFF. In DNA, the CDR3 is TGTGCCAGCAGCGGTGACAGGGTCATCTACAATGAGCAGTTCTTC.

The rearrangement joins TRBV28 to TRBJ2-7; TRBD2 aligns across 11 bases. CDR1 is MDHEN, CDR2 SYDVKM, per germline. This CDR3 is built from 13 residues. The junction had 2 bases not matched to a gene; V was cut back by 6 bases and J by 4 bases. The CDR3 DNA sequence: TGTGCCAGCAGCATAGCGGGGGGGTACGAGCAGTACTTC. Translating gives CASSIAGGYEQYF.

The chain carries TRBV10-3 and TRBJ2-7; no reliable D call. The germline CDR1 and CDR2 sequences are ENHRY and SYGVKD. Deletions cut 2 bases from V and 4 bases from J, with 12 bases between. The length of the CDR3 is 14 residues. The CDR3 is CAISEKDGSYEQYF. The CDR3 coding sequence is TGTGCCATCAGTGAGAAGGACGGGTCTTACGAGCAGTACTTC.

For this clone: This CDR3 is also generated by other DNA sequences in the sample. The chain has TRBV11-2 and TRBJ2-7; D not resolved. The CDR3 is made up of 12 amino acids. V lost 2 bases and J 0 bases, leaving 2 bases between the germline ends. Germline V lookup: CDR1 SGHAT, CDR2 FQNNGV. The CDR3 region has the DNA TGTGCCAGCAGCTTAATCTCCTACGAGCAGTACTTC. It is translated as CASSLISYEQYF. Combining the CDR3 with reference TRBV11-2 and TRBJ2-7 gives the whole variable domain EAGVAQSPRYKIIEKRQSVAFWCNPISGHATLYWYQQILGQGPKLLIQFQNNGVVDDSQLPKDRFSAERLKGVDSTLKIQPAKLEDSAVYLCASSLISYEQYFGPGTRLTVT.

The CDR3 DNA follows: TGTGCCAGCAGCTCGGGACAGGCCATCACAGATACGCAGTATTTT. Residues: CASSSGQAITDTQYF. V gene TRBV5-8 combines with J gene TRBJ2-3, with 8 positions matching TRBD1. This CDR3 comprises 15 residues. The germline V gene has CDR1 SGHTS and CDR2 YDEGEE. Germline trimming cut 3 bases from V and 2 bases from J; bases unmatched to any gene: 5.

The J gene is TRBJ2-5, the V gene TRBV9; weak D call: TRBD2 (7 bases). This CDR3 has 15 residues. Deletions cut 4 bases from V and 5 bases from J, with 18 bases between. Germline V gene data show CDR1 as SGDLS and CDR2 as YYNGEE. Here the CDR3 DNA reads TGTGCCAGCAGCTCCCAGCGGGGAGGGGGGGAGACCCAGTACTTC. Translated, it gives CASSSQRGGGETQYF.

The CDR3 DNA sequence: TGTGCCAGCAGTAGACAGGGGGCAAACTATGGCTACACCTTC. Amino acids: CASSRQGANYGYTF. V gene TRBV27 combines with J gene TRBJ1-2; 10 nucleotides match TRBD1. The ends lost 5 bases at V and 2 bases at J; junction bases unmatched: 2. The CDR3 extends over 14 amino acids. Germline V gene data show CDR1 as MNHEY and CDR2 as SMNVEV (reference sequence).

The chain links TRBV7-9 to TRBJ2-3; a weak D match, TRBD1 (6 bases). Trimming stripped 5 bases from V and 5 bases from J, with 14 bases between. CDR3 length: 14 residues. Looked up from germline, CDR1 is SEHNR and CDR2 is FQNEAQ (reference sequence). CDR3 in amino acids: CASSPSRGRDTQYF. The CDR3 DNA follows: TGTGCCAGCAGCCCCAGCAGGGGTAGAGATACGCAGTATTTT.

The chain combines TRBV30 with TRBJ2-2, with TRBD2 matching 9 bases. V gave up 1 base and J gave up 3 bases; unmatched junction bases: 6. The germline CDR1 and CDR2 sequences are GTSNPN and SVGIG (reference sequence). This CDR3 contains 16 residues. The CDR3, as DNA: TGTGCCTGGAGTGAAGCGACTAGCGGCTACACCGGGGAGCTGTTTTTT. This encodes CAWSEATSGYTGELFF.

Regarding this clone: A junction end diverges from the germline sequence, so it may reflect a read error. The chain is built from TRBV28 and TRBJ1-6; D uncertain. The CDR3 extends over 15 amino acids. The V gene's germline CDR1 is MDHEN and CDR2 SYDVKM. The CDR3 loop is CANSFAGSDNSPLHF. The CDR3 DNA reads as TGTGCCAACAGTTTCGCGGGTTCTGATAATTCACCCCTCCACTTT.

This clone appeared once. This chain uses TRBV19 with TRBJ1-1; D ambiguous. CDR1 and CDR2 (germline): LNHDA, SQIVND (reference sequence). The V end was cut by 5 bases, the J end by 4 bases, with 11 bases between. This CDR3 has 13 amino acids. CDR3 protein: CASSAAQTTEAFF. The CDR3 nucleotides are TGTGCCAGTAGTGCAGCTCAGACCACTGAAGCTTTCTTT.

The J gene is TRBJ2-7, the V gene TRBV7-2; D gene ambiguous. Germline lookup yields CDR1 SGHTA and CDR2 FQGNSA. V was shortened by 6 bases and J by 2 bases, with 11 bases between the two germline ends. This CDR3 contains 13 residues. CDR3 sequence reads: CASSMGSPYEQYF. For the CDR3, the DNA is TGTGCCAGCAGTATGGGGTCCCCCTACGAGCAGTACTTC.

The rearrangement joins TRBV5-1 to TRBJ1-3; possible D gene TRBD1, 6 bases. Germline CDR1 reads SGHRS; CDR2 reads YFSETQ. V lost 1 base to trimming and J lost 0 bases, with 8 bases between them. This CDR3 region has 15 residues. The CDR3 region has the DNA TGCGCCAGCAGCTTGAGGACAGACTCTGGAAACACCATATATTTT. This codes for CASSLRTDSGNTIYF.

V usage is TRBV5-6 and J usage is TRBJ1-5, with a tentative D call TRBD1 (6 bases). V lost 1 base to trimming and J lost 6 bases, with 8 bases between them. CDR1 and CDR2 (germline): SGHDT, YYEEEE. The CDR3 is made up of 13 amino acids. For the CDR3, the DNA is TGTGCCAGCAGCTTGTCGGGGGCTCAGCCCCAGCATTTT. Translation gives CASSLSGAQPQHF.

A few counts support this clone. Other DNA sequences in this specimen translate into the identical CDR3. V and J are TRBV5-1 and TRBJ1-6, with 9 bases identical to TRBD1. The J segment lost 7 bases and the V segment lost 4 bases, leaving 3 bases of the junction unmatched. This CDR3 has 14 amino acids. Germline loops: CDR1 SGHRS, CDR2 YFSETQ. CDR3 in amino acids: CASSPGTGNSPLHF. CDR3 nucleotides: TGCGCCAGCAGCCCTGGGACAGGGAATTCACCCCTCCACTTT.

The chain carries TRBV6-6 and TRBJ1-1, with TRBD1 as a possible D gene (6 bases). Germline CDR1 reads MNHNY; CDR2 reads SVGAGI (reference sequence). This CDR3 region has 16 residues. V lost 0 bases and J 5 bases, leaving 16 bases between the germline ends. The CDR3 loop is CASSYSQAGGGTEAFF. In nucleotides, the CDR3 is TGTGCCAGCAGTTACTCCCAGGCCGGGGGCGGAACTGAAGCTTTCTTT.

The CDR3 sequence: CASSRPSGYNEQFF. The CDR3, as DNA: TGTGCCAGCAGCCGCCCTAGCGGCTACAATGAGCAGTTCTTC. This chain joins TRBV5-6 and TRBJ2-1; 7 positions match TRBD2. The CDR3 is 14 amino acids. V dropped 4 bases and J dropped 3; count of bases not matched to a gene: 4. Per the germline V gene, CDR1 is SGHDT and CDR2 is YYEEEE.

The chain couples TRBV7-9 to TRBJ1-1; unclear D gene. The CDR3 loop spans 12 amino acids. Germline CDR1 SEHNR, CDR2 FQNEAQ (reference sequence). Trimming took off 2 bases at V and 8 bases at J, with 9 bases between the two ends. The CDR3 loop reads CASSLLVTEAFF. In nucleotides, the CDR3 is TGTGCCAGCAGCTTATTAGTTACGGAAGCTTTCTTT.

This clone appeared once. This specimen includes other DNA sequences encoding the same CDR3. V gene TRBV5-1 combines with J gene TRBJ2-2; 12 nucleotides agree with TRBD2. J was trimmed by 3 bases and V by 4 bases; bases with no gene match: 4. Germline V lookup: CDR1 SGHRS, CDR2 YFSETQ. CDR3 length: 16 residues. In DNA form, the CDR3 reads TGCGCCAGCAGCCCCCGACTAGCGGGAGACACCGGGGAGCTGTTTTTT. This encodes CASSPRLAGDTGELFF.

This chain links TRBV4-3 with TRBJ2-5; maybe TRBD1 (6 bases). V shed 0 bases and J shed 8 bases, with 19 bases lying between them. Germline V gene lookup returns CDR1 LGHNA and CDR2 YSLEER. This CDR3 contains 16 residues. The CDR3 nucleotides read TGCGCCAGCAGCCAAGATCTTGGCAGGGGCTCGGGTACCCAGTACTTC. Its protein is CASSQDLGRGSGTQYF.

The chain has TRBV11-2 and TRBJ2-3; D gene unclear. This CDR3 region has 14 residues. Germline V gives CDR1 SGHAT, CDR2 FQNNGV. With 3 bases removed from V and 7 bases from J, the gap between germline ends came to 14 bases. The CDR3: CASSFGGLGNTQYF. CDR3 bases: TGTGCCAGCAGCTTCGGCGGTCTGGGCAATACGCAGTATTTT.